What follows describes a single T cell receptor (beta chain). Its target is not known. Stem cell-like memory, regulatory, central memory and naive CD4+ cells were sorted via CD45RO/CCR7/CD25/CD127/CD95/CD27. Per germline, CDR1 SNHLY and CDR2 FYNNEI. The V and J ends lost 8 bases and 7 bases, in that order; junction bases with no gene match: 12. There are 15 residues in the CDR3. These data belong to a study of beta chain features in type 1 diabetes. Study conclusions and caveats: Within patients, naive, central memory and Treg TCRB repertoires seemed more similar than within healthy donors.

The sequenced template was cDNA made from the entire isolated RNA. Libraries were prepared by immunoSEQ multiplex PCR; TCRdb keeps only in-frame clonotypes and omits some of them. The sample lists about 40,000 clones, around 48% occurring once. Material for sequencing was central memory CD4+ T cells from blood. This receptor was identified in a woman between 18 and 29 years old in good health. This chain joins TRBV2 and TRBJ2-2, with 8 bases fitting TRBD2. The CDR3 region is CASVREGRGNGELFF. The CDR3 DNA follows: TGTGCCAGCGTTCGGGAGGGACGCGGGAACGGGGAGCTGTTTTTT.